This T cell receptor (beta chain) is drawn from a study of CD8+CD57+ T cells in acquired aplastic anemia. Study-wide background: Healthy donors had, on average, about 10.8 million reads for their CD4+ cells. Whole-study results and caveats: The CD8+ Simpson's diversity of patients and controls was not significantly different. In common between the patients and the controls were twenty-nine CD8+ CDR3 sequences.

Genomic DNA served as template for TCR beta VDJ and CDR3 profiling. TCRdb passed the reads through MiXCR, listing each CDR3 protein once. The data show 100,000 to 150,000 distinct CDR3 sequences, around 48% seen once. The CDR3 has 15 residues. Trimming left V 5 bases short and J 4 bases short, with 21 bases between. Germline CDR1 and CDR2: DFQATT and SNEGSKA (reference sequence). This clonotype was observed at least ten times. Its antigen is undetermined. Sequencing input: sorted CD4+, CD8+, or CD8+CD57+ T cells (not recorded which) from PBMCs. The clonotype originates from a human donor in good health, serving as a control. V and J are TRBV20-1 and TRBJ2-7; D is possibly TRBD1 (5 bases). The CDR3 bases are TGCAGTGCTGCCTTCAAAAGACAGCGTCCTTACGAGCAGTACTTC. Translation gives CSAAFKRQRPYEQYF.